The next 26 T cell receptor beta chains were all read from a single sample in a study of pediatric ulcerative colitis. The data were produced by immunoSEQ multiplex PCR, yet TCRdb's version contains in-frame clones alone and is incomplete. The table lists some 35,000 clones, roughly 81% of them singletons. During colonoscopy, one to two rectal pinch biopsies were collected. The sample consisted of gut tissue. Source of these receptors: a boy aged 5-17 years with mild ulcerative colitis.

This clone is a singleton in its sample. This chain uses TRBV4-2 with TRBJ2-6; a weak D match, TRBD2 (6 bases). Per the germline V gene, CDR1 is LGHNA and CDR2 is YNFKEQ. Trimming removed 4 bases at V and 4 bases at J, with 14 bases between. This CDR3 comprises 16 residues. The DNA for the CDR3 is TGTGCCAGCAGCCGAGAAGGGACTCAAGGGGCCAACGTCCTGACTTTC. It yields the protein CASSREGTQGANVLTF.

As for this clone: Its ends do not fully match the called genes, so a read error is possible. This sequence joins TRBV14 and TRBJ2-3, with D perhaps TRBD1 or TRBD2 (5 bases each). This CDR3 is 15 amino acids long. Germline-derived CDR1 and CDR2 are SGHDN and FVKESK. The CDR3 nucleotides read TGTGCCAGCAGTCAAGAGAGGGGCTACACAGATACGCAGTATTTT. Translation: CASSQERGYTDTQYF.

CDR3 sequence (DNA): TGTGCCTTCCAGAGGGGCACTGAAGCTTTCTTT. It encodes CAFQRGTEAFF. The chain has TRBV30 and TRBJ1-1; D might be TRBD1 (5 bases). The V gene lost 7 bases and the J gene lost 4 bases, with 10 bases spanning the gap. Germline V lookup: CDR1 GTSNPN, CDR2 SVGIG (reference sequence). The length of the CDR3 is 11 residues.

The V gene is TRBV27, the J gene TRBJ2-3; TRBD2 agrees at 11 bases. This CDR3 is built from 18 residues. After removal of 5 bases from V and 2 bases from J, the junction contained 12 bases not matched to a gene. Germline CDR1 is MNHEY and CDR2 is SMNVEV (reference sequence). The CDR3, as DNA: TGTGCCAGCAGTCCTATAGGACAACTAGCGGGGGCCACAGATACGCAGTATTTT. Its translation: CASSPIGQLAGATDTQYF.

The chain employs TRBV11-2 and TRBJ1-3; no firm D call. There are 12 residues in the CDR3. Between the trimmed V and J ends, which lost 4 bases and 2 bases, there was a span of 3 bases. The V gene's germline CDR1 is SGHAT and CDR2 FQNNGV. CDR3 DNA sequence: TGTGCCAGCAGCTCAACTGGAAACACCATATATTTT. Protein sequence: CASSSTGNTIYF.

The chain combines TRBV18 with TRBJ2-7; maybe TRBD1 (6 bases). This CDR3 is 14 amino acids long. Trimming removed 2 bases from V and 4 bases from J, with 12 bases in between. Germline-derived CDR1 and CDR2 are KGHSH and LQKENI. The CDR3 sequence is CASSPGQGLYEQYF. The CDR3 DNA sequence: TGTGCCAGCTCACCAGGTCAGGGGTTGTACGAGCAGTACTTC. The full variable domain, its missing parts supplied by reference TRBV18 and TRBJ2-7, is NAGVMQNPRHLVRRRGQEARLRCSPMKGHSHVYWYRQLPEEGLKFMVYLQKENIIDESGMPKERFSAEFPKEGPSILRIQQVVRGDSAAYFCASSPGQGLYEQYFGPGTRLTVT.

This chain links TRBV30 with TRBJ2-3, with D unresolved. Germline CDR1 GTSNPN, CDR2 SVGIG (reference sequence). CDR3 length: 11 residues. The V end was cut by 3 bases, the J end by 6 bases, with 7 bases between. CDR3 DNA: TGTGCCTGGAGCGGAACGGATACGCAGTATTTT. Protein: CAWSGTDTQYF.

The J gene is TRBJ2-3, the V gene TRBV4-2; unclear D gene. The CDR3 contains 16 residues. Germline loops: CDR1 LGHNA, CDR2 YNFKEQ. With 1 base removed from V and 2 bases from J, the gap between germline ends came to 13 bases. CDR3 coding DNA: TGTGCCAGCAGCCAAGCGCTAGGCCAATTCACAGATACGCAGTATTTT. This sequence encodes CASSQALGQFTDTQYF.

This clone was counted between two and nine times. The rearrangement links TRBV4-2 to TRBJ1-2, with TRBD1 matching over 10 bases. The trim removed 4 bases at V and 5 bases at J, leaving 7 bases unmatched. Germline CDR1 and CDR2: LGHNA and YNFKEQ. This CDR3 comprises 15 residues. CDR3 protein: CASSPRDRGDYGYTF. The DNA for the CDR3 is TGTGCCAGCAGCCCCCGGGACAGGGGCGATTATGGCTACACCTTC.

The rearrangement links TRBV5-6 to TRBJ1-2; 7 nucleotides agree with TRBD1. This CDR3 has 16 amino acids. The V gene's germline CDR1 is SGHDT and CDR2 YYEEEE. V lost 0 bases and J lost 2; bases outside the gene matches: 7. Here the CDR3 DNA reads TGTGCCAGCAGCTTGGGAGGGACAGACCTAAACTATGGCTACACCTTC. Encoded protein: CASSLGGTDLNYGYTF.

The rearrangement joins TRBV6-5 to TRBJ2-2, with 9 bases that match TRBD1. CDR3 length: 15 amino acids. With V trimmed by 4 bases and J by 3 bases, 3 bases remained unmatched. The germline V gene encodes CDR1 MNHEY and CDR2 SVGAGI. In nucleotides, the CDR3 is TGTGCCAGCAGTTCACAGGGGGCAGACACCGGGGAGCTGTTTTTT. Amino acid sequence: CASSSQGADTGELFF.

The chain has TRBV25-1 and TRBJ2-3; no reliable D call. Germline CDR1 and CDR2: MGHDK and SYGVNS. V shed 2 bases and J shed 2 bases, with 5 bases lying between them. CDR3 length: 13 amino acids. The CDR3 sequence: CASSEAFTDTQYF. CDR3 bases: TGTGCCAGCAGTGAAGCCTTCACAGATACGCAGTATTTT.

The V gene is TRBV7-9, the J gene TRBJ1-6; 8 bases map to TRBD1. J lost 7 bases, V lost 5 bases, and 4 bases had no gene match. The CDR3 spans 14 residues. Per the germline V gene, CDR1 is SEHNR and CDR2 is FQNEAQ (reference sequence). In nucleotides, the CDR3 is TGTGCCAGCAGCGGGGACAGGACGAATTCACCCCTCCACTTT. Protein: CASSGDRTNSPLHF.

This clone was seen a few times. The CDR3 is CASSKTGTGSEKLFF. The CDR3 DNA follows: TGTGCCAGCAGTAAAACCGGGACAGGGAGTGAAAAACTGTTTTTT. V and J are TRBV6-5 and TRBJ1-4, with 9 bases matching TRBD1. This CDR3 has 15 residues. The V gene end was trimmed by 5 bases and the J gene end by 7 bases; junction bases not matched to a gene: 8. In germline, CDR1 is MNHEY, CDR2 SVGAGI.

The V gene is TRBV5-8, the J gene TRBJ2-5, with D possibly TRBD1 on 6 matching bases. The CDR3 is 13 amino acids. Germline CDR1 SGHTS, CDR2 YDEGEE. V was pared by 8 bases and J by 1 base, with 12 bases between. CDR3 sequence reads: CASKRGTQETQYF. The CDR3 DNA sequence: TGTGCCAGTAAGAGGGGGACCCAAGAGACCCAGTACTTC.

The V gene is TRBV4-2, the J gene TRBJ2-3; TRBD1 matches at 10 bases. The CDR3 sequence is 16 residues long. Germline trimming cut 0 bases from V and 4 bases from J; bases unmatched to any gene: 4. The V gene's germline CDR1 is LGHNA and CDR2 YNFKEQ. The CDR3 DNA reads TGTGCCAGCAGCCAAGATAACGGACAGGGGGCAGATACGCAGTATTTT. Translating it yields CASSQDNGQGADTQYF.

This chain links TRBV29-1 with TRBJ2-1, with 10 bases lining up with TRBD2. CDR3 length: 18 amino acids. V shed 6 bases, J shed 0 bases, and the junction held 14 bases outside the gene matches. CDR1 is SQVTM and CDR2 is ANQGSEA in the germline V gene. The CDR3, as DNA: TGCAGCGTCGGGGGGCTAGCGGGGGCCCAGAGCTCCTACAATGAGCAGTTCTTC. This encodes CSVGGLAGAQSSYNEQFF.

This clone was seen a handful of times. The chain couples TRBV19 to TRBJ2-1, with TRBD1 matching 11 bases. The V gene's germline CDR1 is LNHDA and CDR2 SQIVND (reference sequence). V shed 4 bases and J 7 bases; nucleotides not matched to a gene: 9. The CDR3 loop spans 16 amino acids. CDR3 DNA sequence: TGTGCCAGTAGTAGCGACTCCGGGACAGGGGGGAATGAGCAGTTCTTC. Amino acids: CASSSDSGTGGNEQFF.

This clone was observed once. The rearrangement uses TRBV2 and TRBJ1-5; 8 bases agree with TRBD1. The CDR3 length is 13 residues. J gave up 7 bases and V 6 bases, and 5 bases lay outside the gene matches. Per the germline V gene, CDR1 is SNHLY and CDR2 is FYNNEI. As DNA, the CDR3 is TGTGCCAGCAGGTACAGGGGGGAACAGCCCCAGCATTTT. This encodes CASRYRGEQPQHF. The full variable domain, completed using reference TRBV2 and TRBJ1-5, is EPEVTQTPSHQVTQMGQEVILRCVPISNHLYFYWYRQILGQKVEFLVSFYNNEISEKSEIFDDQFSVERPDGSNFTLKIRSTKLEDSAMYFCASRYRGEQPQHFGDGTRLSIL.

This chain joins TRBV4-2 and TRBJ2-7; perhaps D is TRBD1 or TRBD2 (6 bases each). There are 15 residues in the CDR3. Germline values: CDR1 LGHNA, CDR2 YNFKEQ. The ends were cut back, 0 bases at V and 6 bases at J, with 15 bases in the middle. The CDR3 region is CASSQDRWGAFEQYF. The DNA of the CDR3 is TGTGCCAGCAGCCAAGATCGGTGGGGGGCCTTCGAGCAGTACTTC.

The V and J genes are TRBV5-6 and TRBJ2-5; D tentatively reads TRBD1 or TRBD2 (5 bases each). Germline V gives CDR1 SGHDT, CDR2 YYEEEE. The CDR3 extends over 17 amino acids. The V end lost 2 bases, the J end lost 2 bases, and 19 bases lay between the germline ends. In nucleotides, the CDR3 is TGTGCCAGCAGCTTTCTGCAGGGTATACTAGGACAAGAGACCCAGTACTTC. The encoded protein is CASSFLQGILGQETQYF.

The rearrangement links TRBV9 to TRBJ2-3; 7 positions agree with TRBD2. The V segment lost 4 bases and the J segment 3 bases; nucleotides outside the gene matches: 11. Germline V gene lookup returns CDR1 SGDLS and CDR2 YYNGEE. CDR3 length: 16 residues. CDR3 sequence: CASSKREGLGTDTQYF. Here the CDR3 DNA reads TGTGCCAGCAGCAAAAGGGAAGGACTAGGGACAGATACGCAGTATTTT.

J is TRBJ2-7 and V is TRBV7-9; the D is unclear. Germline V gene data show CDR1 as SEHNR and CDR2 as FQNEAQ (reference sequence). The V end lost 4 bases, the J end lost 6 bases, and 10 bases lay between the germline ends. The CDR3 has 12 amino acids. This chain's CDR3 is CASSSPMGEQYF. The CDR3 nucleotides are TGTGCCAGCAGCTCCCCGATGGGCGAGCAGTACTTC.

V gene TRBV6-5 combines with J gene TRBJ2-4, with a tentative D call TRBD2 (5 bases). The CDR3 extends over 15 amino acids. CDR1 is MNHEY, CDR2 SVGAGI, per germline. V lost 5 bases, J lost 1 base, and 12 bases lay in between. This CDR3 is CASSPRTGAKNIQYF. As DNA, the CDR3 is TGTGCCAGCAGTCCTCGTACGGGGGCCAAAAACATTCAGTACTTC.

The chain links TRBV5-4 to TRBJ1-4, with D possibly TRBD1 on 6 matching bases. V lost 1 base and J lost 8, with 9 bases in between. Germline V gene data show CDR1 as SGHNT and CDR2 as YYREEE (reference sequence). The CDR3 extends over 13 amino acids. CDR3 coding DNA: TGTGCCAGCAGCTTGACAGGGCGGGAAAAACTGTTTTTT. Encoded protein: CASSLTGREKLFF.

This clone occurred once. DNA for the CDR3: TGTGCCAGTAGTATCTTAGGGCGGCCGAACACCGGGGAGCTGTTTTTT. It yields the protein CASSILGRPNTGELFF. The V call is TRBV19, the J call TRBJ2-2, with no clear D. V lost 3 bases and J lost 0, with 11 bases in between. This CDR3 comprises 16 residues. The germline V gene has CDR1 LNHDA and CDR2 SQIVND (reference sequence).